The following is a TCR beta chain sequence with its context. Its target is unknown. The sample originates from a study of cytomegalovirus exposure and HLA in healthy donors. Study-wide results and caveats: A previous analysis found most TCR beta V segments productive roughly 87% or roughly 30% of the time. There were several of the most significant clusters that appeared linked to common viral pathogens in a later analysis. The study dropped some indistinguishable V segments, TRBV6-2 and TRBV6-3 among them. A later analysis, which compared TCR beta chains of equal frequency, found the HLA-associated ones more clonally expanded.

Germline loops: CDR1 SGHTA, CDR2 FQGNSA. This CDR3 region has 14 residues. Trimming took 4 bases from V and 6 from J; bases not matched to a gene: 5. This PCR relied on a set of 60 Vbeta primers and 13 Jbeta primers. Measured with immunoSEQ multiplex PCR; TCRdb has only the in-frame clones, and not every one. The profile covers some 110,000 clones, with about 81% appearing a single time and about 1.1% taken by the ten largest. The sequenced sample was PBMCs. The clonotype was recovered from a woman in her 30s in good health and CMV-seronegative. The chain links TRBV7-2 to TRBJ2-2; 7 bases fit TRBD2. CDR3: CASSSGLVAGELFF. As DNA, the CDR3 is TGTGCCAGCAGCTCCGGACTAGTTGCCGGGGAGCTGTTTTTT.